This T cell receptor (beta chain) was recorded in a study of blood T cells in healthy people across ages. Study as a whole: Capture via template switching afforded approximately one barcoded beta molecule per two T cells. General study results and limits: Greater diversity and more naive CD4+ cells were seen in long-lived donors than in aged donors.

At least 6 micrograms of total RNA were extracted per sample. This clonotype was seen more than once but under ten times. The antigen remains unidentified. Looked up from germline, CDR1 is LGHNA and CDR2 is YNFKEQ. The CDR3 is 14 amino acids. Trimming took 4 bases from V and 3 from J, leaving 13 bases between them. A second roughly 7 to 12 cycle PCR used barcoded and J-beta primers. TCRdb re-called the 5' RACE reads with MiXCR, one entry per CDR3 protein. The table shows 1.2 million to 1.5 million distinct CDR3 sequences, with roughly 59% occurring only once. Sequenced material: blood. This sequence joins TRBV4-2 and TRBJ2-7; D is unclear. The clonotype comes from a man aged 18 to 35 in good health. The CDR3 coding sequence is TGTGCCAGCAGCCCCGAACGAGACAACTACGAGCAGTACTTC. Protein sequence: CASSPERDNYEQYF.